The source of this T cell receptor beta chain is a study of blood T cells in healthy people across ages. PCR was performed a second time for about 6 to 12 cycles using a sample-barcoded 5' primer and a J-beta primer mix. Every cDNA molecule carried a tag from a template-switch adaptor bearing 12 random nucleotides. One entry per CDR3 protein results from TCRdb running MiXCR on the 5' RACE reads. The sample holds hundreds of thousands of distinct CDR3 sequences, around 43% seen once. The sample, roughly 9.1 milliliters of peripheral blood, was drawn from each donor. Isolation of PBMCs gave at least 6 million cells per sample. On this clonotype: Its target is not known.

Whole-study results and caveats: Among T cells, TCR beta diversity per million cells dropped roughly linearly as age rose.

CDR3 length equals 19 residues. The rearrangement links TRBV12-2 to TRBJ2-6; TRBD1, as called in the table, went unchecked against the DNA. TRBV12-2 represents a pseudogene. The source is a man aged 55 to 69 in good health. The sample taken for sequencing was blood. The CDR3, as DNA: TGTGCAAGTCGCCGGAGACAATCGGGACACGGCCCTGGGGCCAACGTCCTGACTTTC. Protein product: CASRRRQSGHGPGANVLTF.